This T cell receptor (beta chain) derives from a study of control samples from healthy donors and cancer patients. The CDR3 extends over 13 amino acids. Germline V lookup: CDR1 SQVTM, CDR2 ANQGSEA. V lost 2 bases and J lost 5, with 9 bases in between. Measured with immunoSEQ multiplex PCR; TCRdb has only the in-frame clones, and not every one. The sample records approximately 100,000 clones, roughly four fifths being singletons. Sequences were obtained from blood. This clonotype was obtained from a man aged 60-69 years in good health. The chain recombines TRBV29-1 with TRBJ2-2; D not certain. The CDR3 nucleotides read TGCAGCGTTGAACCCCCTTATACCGGGGAGCTGTTTTTT. It is translated as CSVEPPYTGELFF.